This entry lists 30 T cell receptor beta chains sequenced from one sample in a study of cytomegalovirus exposure and HLA in healthy donors (dated by TCRdb to about 2017). The library was prepared using the immunoSEQ multiplex PCR assay. For the multiplex PCR, a mixture combining 60 forward primers for TCR Vbeta segments and 13 reverse primers for TCR Jbeta segments was used. TCRdb re-hosts the immuneACCESS table, in-frame sequences only. Its copies lack some clones; in the studies checked, an unresolved V gene accounts for under half of them, and the cause for the rest is not known. The sample contains around 120,000 clones, about 75% of them found a single time. The ten biggest clones cover roughly 30% of the sample. Sequenced input: PBMCs. The receptor set was obtained from a man in his sixties in good health and CMV-seropositive.

The count of this clone is one. The chain couples TRBV19 to TRBJ1-1; the D gene is possibly TRBD1 (5 bases). V was pared by 1 base and J by 1 base, with 7 bases between. The CDR3 totals 14 residues. Germline loops: CDR1 LNHDA, CDR2 SQIVND (reference sequence). CDR3 DNA sequence: TGTGCCAGTAGTATAGGCACAGGGAACACTGAAGCTTTCTTT. Translated: CASSIGTGNTEAFF.

This chain joins TRBV12-5 and TRBJ1-1; TRBD1 agrees at 10 bases. The CDR3 extends over 17 amino acids. Trimming at V came to 6 bases and at J to 1 base, leaving 11 bases not matched to a gene. CDR1 LGHNT and CDR2 FRNRAP come from the germline V gene. The CDR3 is CASGSPDRGSANTEAFF. For the CDR3, the DNA is TGTGCTAGTGGCTCCCCGGACAGGGGGTCGGCGAACACTGAAGCTTTCTTT.

This clone was seen only a few times. CDR3 sequence: CASSLQGLLNYGYTF. As DNA, the CDR3 is TGTGCCAGCAGTTTACAGGGTCTCCTAAACTATGGCTACACCTTC. The chain links TRBV28 to TRBJ1-2; D may be TRBD1 (5 bases). The CDR3 loop spans 15 amino acids. Per the germline V gene, CDR1 is MDHEN and CDR2 is SYDVKM. The V end lost 2 bases, the J end lost 2 bases, and 12 bases lay between the germline ends.

The chain is built from TRBV9 and TRBJ2-7; D perhaps matches TRBD1 (6 bases). V dropped 0 bases and J dropped 4 bases, with 11 bases sitting between them. From germline, CDR1 is SGDLS and CDR2 YYNGEE. This CDR3 comprises 14 residues. The CDR3 bases are TGTGCCAGCAGCGTAGAAGGGGGATTGTACGAGCAGTACTTC. This sequence encodes CASSVEGGLYEQYF.

This clone was seen a handful of times. This chain links TRBV14 with TRBJ1-1; D unresolved. With 5 bases removed from V and 3 bases from J, the gap between germline ends came to 13 bases. CDR3 length: 14 residues. Germline values: CDR1 SGHDN, CDR2 FVKESK. CDR3 DNA: TGTGCCAGCAGCAACGACCTCACAGACACTGAAGCTTTCTTT. It specifies CASSNDLTDTEAFF.

The V gene is TRBV11-3, the J gene TRBJ2-1; D perhaps matches TRBD2 (5 bases). V lost 0 bases and J lost 9, with 9 bases in between. Germline V lookup: CDR1 SGHNT, CDR2 YENEEA. The CDR3 loop spans 13 amino acids. CDR3 bases: TGTGCCAGCAGCTTAGATAGCGACGGTGAGCAGTTCTTC. Its protein product is CASSLDSDGEQFF.

The V and J genes are TRBV5-4 and TRBJ1-2; D call uncertain. The CDR3 contains 13 residues. Trimming shortened V by 4 bases and J by 8 bases, and 15 bases separated the two germline ends. Germline V gene data show CDR1 as SGHNT and CDR2 as YYREEE (reference sequence). DNA of the CDR3: TGTGCCAGCAGCGATCGGATCTCGGGGGGCTACACCTTC. It translates to CASSDRISGGYTF.

This clone was seen only once. The rearrangement links TRBV5-1 to TRBJ1-6; weak D call: TRBD1 (6 bases). Deletions cut 4 bases from V and 6 bases from J, with 11 bases between. The CDR3 is 14 amino acids. Germline V gene data show CDR1 as SGHRS and CDR2 as YFSETQ. CDR3 region: CASSTGQLNSPLHF. The CDR3 coding sequence is TGCGCCAGCAGCACCGGACAGCTTAATTCACCCCTCCACTTT.

As regards this clone: At one end, the junction sequence differs from germline, possibly due to a read error. V is TRBV7-9 and J is TRBJ2-2; 8 bases are shared with TRBD1. Per germline, CDR1 SEHNR and CDR2 FQNEAQ (reference sequence). This CDR3 has 16 amino acids. CDR3 protein: CASSSNQGAKTGELFF. The CDR3 nucleotides read TGTGCCAGCAGCTCAAACCAGGGGGCGAAAACCGGGGAGCTGTTTTTT.

The genes are TRBV5-1 and TRBJ2-2, with a weak D call TRBD2 (5 bases). There are 16 residues in the CDR3. The V end was cut by 0 bases, the J end by 0 bases, with 9 bases between. Germline values: CDR1 SGHRS, CDR2 YFSETQ. CDR3 in amino acids: CASSLDPRANTGELFF. The CDR3 DNA follows: TGCGCCAGCAGCTTGGATCCGAGGGCGAACACCGGGGAGCTGTTTTTT. Based on the CDR3 plus reference TRBV5-1 and TRBJ2-2, the full variable domain is KAGVTQTPRYLIKTRGQQVTLSCSPISGHRSVSWYQQTPGQGLQFLFEYFSETQRNKGNFPGRFSGRQFSNSRSEMNVSTLELGDSALYLCASSLDPRANTGELFFGEGSRLTVL.

The rearrangement uses TRBV7-8 and TRBJ1-5; a weak D match, TRBD1 (5 bases). The length of the CDR3 is 16 residues. Germline V gene lookup returns CDR1 SGHVS and CDR2 FQNEAQ. Trimming cost V 0 bases and J 3 bases, with 12 bases left between them. CDR3 loop: CASSLAGRQINQPQHF. The CDR3 DNA follows: TGTGCCAGCAGCTTAGCGGGCAGACAGATCAATCAGCCCCAGCATTTT.

As to this clone: The junction does not match germline at one end; this may be a read error. This specimen includes other DNA sequences encoding the same CDR3. The V call is TRBV19, the J call TRBJ2-1, with a weak D call TRBD1 (5 bases). CDR1 and CDR2 (germline): LNHDA, SQIVND (reference sequence). The length of the CDR3 is 12 residues. In DNA, the CDR3 is TGCGCCAGTAGTATAGAAAAGGGGGAGCAGTTCTTC. Protein product: CASSIEKGEQFF.

This clone has only one observation. The chain couples TRBV11-2 to TRBJ2-7, with TRBD1 matching over 9 bases. This CDR3 comprises 15 residues. Germline loops: CDR1 SGHAT, CDR2 FQNNGV. The junction had 7 bases not matched to a gene; V was cut back by 1 base and J by 6 bases. The DNA for the CDR3 is TGTGCCAGCAGCTTAGTGACAGGGGGTGCGGGCGAGCAGTACTTC. Encoded protein: CASSLVTGGAGEQYF.

The table lists this clone with a few counts. This sequence joins TRBV27 and TRBJ2-2; D is perhaps TRBD1 (5 bases). CDR3 length: 15 residues. The germline V and J ends were trimmed by 2 bases and 4 bases, with 11 bases remaining between them. In germline, CDR1 is MNHEY, CDR2 SMNVEV (reference sequence). The CDR3 reads CASSLGRASTGELFF. The CDR3 nucleotides read TGTGCCAGCAGTTTAGGCAGGGCGTCCACCGGGGAGCTGTTTTTT.

Only a few counts were recorded for this clone. This sequence joins TRBV28 and TRBJ2-7; 9 positions agree with TRBD2. Germline CDR1 is MDHEN and CDR2 is SYDVKM. CDR3 length equals 13 residues. In DNA, the CDR3 is TGTGCTACCCAGGTCCTAGCGGGAAAGGAGCAGTACTTC. The encoded protein is CATQVLAGKEQYF.

The V call is TRBV16, the J call TRBJ2-5; 10 bases are shared with TRBD2. The CDR3 extends over 16 amino acids. Trimming cost V 3 bases and J 4 bases; bases outside gene matches: 8. In germline, CDR1 is KGHSY, CDR2 FQNENV. CDR3 nucleotides: TGTGCCAGCAGCCATGTGAGCGGGAGGGGCGGAGAGACCCAGTACTTC. Its protein is CASSHVSGRGGETQYF.

V usage is TRBV20-1 and J usage is TRBJ1-1; no firm D call. The V end was cut by 6 bases, the J end by 7 bases, with 12 bases between. CDR1 is DFQATT, CDR2 SNEGSKA, per germline (reference sequence). The CDR3 extends over 11 amino acids. CDR3 DNA: TGCAGTGCGGCCGGGAATTATGAAGCTTTCTTT. Protein sequence: CSAAGNYEAFF.

Comments on this clone: One end of the junction varies from germline; a read error may be responsible. This chain links TRBV29-1 with TRBJ2-5, with 9 bases matching TRBD2. CDR3 length: 15 amino acids. Per germline, CDR1 SQVTM and CDR2 ANQGSEA. The CDR3 reads CSTDGGRGPREAQYF. In nucleotides, the CDR3 is TGCAGCACCGATGGCGGGAGGGGTCCAAGAGAGGCCCAGTACTTC.

The chain's CDR3 is CASSNRGTEAFF. The DNA of the CDR3 is TGTGCCAGTAGTAACAGGGGCACTGAAGCTTTCTTT. The V gene is TRBV19, the J gene TRBJ1-1; 7 nucleotides agree with TRBD1. This CDR3 region has 12 residues. Trimming removed 4 bases from V and 4 bases from J; junction bases left unmatched: 0. Germline loops: CDR1 LNHDA, CDR2 SQIVND (reference sequence).

This clone showed up just a few times. The chain combines TRBV7-2 with TRBJ1-5; perhaps TRBD1 as D (5 bases). V dropped 5 bases and J dropped 6 bases, with 14 bases sitting between them. Germline CDR1 reads SGHTA; CDR2 reads FQGNSA. CDR3 length: 14 residues. DNA for the CDR3: TGTGCCAGCAGCGCCCAAGGTCAGGGTCAGCCCCAGCATTTT. It codes for CASSAQGQGQPQHF.

The J gene is TRBJ1-3, the V gene TRBV28; maybe TRBD1 (5 bases). The V and J ends lost 5 bases and 0 bases respectively, with 23 bases between them. The CDR3 contains 19 residues. From germline, CDR1 is MDHEN and CDR2 SYDVKM. CDR3 sequence (DNA): TGTGCCAGCAGTCTCACCCCGGGGGGACGCTTGGACTCTGGAAACACCATATATTTT. The encoded protein is CASSLTPGGRLDSGNTIYF.

This chain joins TRBV5-1 and TRBJ2-7; TRBD1 is a possible D gene (5 bases). The CDR3 spans 14 residues. Germline V gives CDR1 SGHRS, CDR2 YFSETQ. V gave up 0 bases and J gave up 6 bases, with 13 bases separating them. CDR3 region: CASSLVQGMGEQYF. Here the CDR3 DNA reads TGCGCCAGCAGCTTGGTTCAGGGAATGGGCGAGCAGTACTTC.

The chain couples TRBV27 to TRBJ2-1; possible D gene TRBD1, 6 bases. Germline lookup yields CDR1 MNHEY and CDR2 SMNVEV (reference sequence). The germline V and J ends were trimmed by 3 bases and 0 bases, with 12 bases remaining between them. CDR3 length: 16 amino acids. CDR3 sequence: CASSFRDTRSYNEQFF. The CDR3 nucleotides read TGTGCCAGCAGTTTTAGGGACACCCGCTCCTACAATGAGCAGTTCTTC.

This chain connects TRBV7-2 to TRBJ2-3; D gene ambiguous. Trimming removed 1 base at V and 2 bases at J, with 7 bases between. Per the germline V gene, CDR1 is SGHTA and CDR2 is FQGNSA. The CDR3 is 14 residues long. The CDR3 DNA is TGTGCCAGCAGCTTAGGGGCCTTCACAGATACGCAGTATTTT. Translated, it gives CASSLGAFTDTQYF.

This chain connects TRBV4-1 to TRBJ2-5; D possibly corresponds to TRBD1 (5 bases). The CDR3 totals 15 residues. The ends were cut back, 0 bases at V and 9 bases at J, with 17 bases in the middle. CDR1 is MGHRA and CDR2 is YSYEKL in the germline V gene. The CDR3 DNA is TGCGCCAGCAGCCAAGATAGGGCTCCCCAAGGGGCCCAGTACTTC. Residues: CASSQDRAPQGAQYF.

The V call is TRBV6-1, the J call TRBJ2-5, with 8 bases fitting TRBD1. Germline assignment: CDR1 MNHNS and CDR2 SASEGT. Trimming took 3 bases from V and 6 from J; bases not matched to a gene: 3. The CDR3 consists of 13 residues. CDR3 residues: CASSDRGLKTQYF. The CDR3 DNA reads as TGTGCCAGCAGTGACAGGGGGCTGAAGACCCAGTACTTC.

V and J are TRBV5-1 and TRBJ2-1; 8 positions match TRBD2. CDR3 size: 16 residues. CDR1 SGHRS and CDR2 YFSETQ come from the germline V gene. Trimming took 4 bases from V and 6 from J; bases not matched to a gene: 12. CDR3: CASSRLRAGGSNEQFF. The CDR3 region has the DNA TGCGCCAGCAGCCGGTTGAGGGCGGGAGGTTCCAATGAGCAGTTCTTC.

This clone was found a few times. This chain joins TRBV28 and TRBJ2-3; 7 positions agree with TRBD2. V lost 8 bases to trimming and J lost 1 base; unmatched junction nucleotides: 6. CDR1 is MDHEN, CDR2 SYDVKM, per germline. The CDR3 is made up of 14 amino acids. The CDR3 reads CASHSSGGTDTQYF. The DNA of the CDR3 is TGTGCCAGCCACTCTAGCGGAGGCACAGATACGCAGTATTTT.

The V gene is TRBV5-5, the J gene TRBJ1-2; D not resolved. In germline, CDR1 is SGHKS, CDR2 YYEKEE (reference sequence). The germline V and J ends were trimmed by 0 bases and 2 bases, with 8 bases remaining between them. The CDR3 extends over 14 amino acids. The CDR3 DNA follows: TGTGCCAGCAGCTTGGATATCGCGAACTATGGCTACACCTTC. This encodes CASSLDIANYGYTF. The entire variable domain, with the rest obtained from reference TRBV5-5 and TRBJ1-2, is as follows: DAGVTQSPTHLIKTRGQQVTLRCSPISGHKSVSWYQQVLGQGPQFIFQYYEKEERGRGNFPDRFSARQFPNYSSELNVNALLLGDSALYLCASSLDIANYGYTFGSGTRLTVV.

The chain carries TRBV2 and TRBJ2-3; TRBD2 matches at 9 bases. Germline trimming cut 4 bases from V and 0 bases from J; bases unmatched to any gene: 2. The CDR3 is made up of 15 amino acids. Germline V gives CDR1 SNHLY, CDR2 FYNNEI. CDR3 amino acids: CASSVTSGSTDTQYF. The CDR3 DNA reads TGTGCCAGCAGTGTTACTAGCGGGAGCACAGATACGCAGTATTTT.